The rows below give T cell receptor beta chains drawn from one sample of a study of T cell repertoires in cytomegalovirus infection. TCRdb re-derived calls from the reads in MiXCR, one entry per CDR3 protein. This sample has 270,000 or so distinct CDR3 sequences, with about 17% found just once. The sample was CD8+ T cells from PBMCs. These TCRs come from a human donor in good health (CMV status not recorded). Some clones in this sample may be carry-over from other donors' samples. Both conserved end residues are part of each CDR3. The D gene is left open where the match is weak. The size of a clone is reported for some rows only, either as once, few or many, or as a class for expanded clones.

CDR3 DNA: TGTGCCAGCAGCCAAGAGGGAGCGGGGGGTTATGTTGAGCAGTTCTTC; CDR3 protein: CASSQEGAGGYVEQFF; D gene: TRBD2; J gene: TRBJ2-1; V gene: TRBV4-2; clone size: few
CDR3 DNA: TGTGCCAGCAGCCCCCCAGCCTGGGTCACTGAAGCTTTCTTT; CDR3 protein: CASSPPAWVTEAFF; D gene: .; J gene: TRBJ1-1; V gene: TRBV7-6; clone size: .
CDR3 DNA: TGTGCCAGTAGTATCCTCTTGGGGCGGCTGTCACTGTCCTACGAGCAGTACTTC; CDR3 protein: CASSILLGRLSLSYEQYF; D gene: .; J gene: TRBJ2-7; V gene: TRBV19; clone size: .
CDR3 DNA: TGCGCCAGCAGCCCGGACCCCGGAGGCGGCTACACCTTC; CDR3 protein: CASSPDPGGGYTF; D gene: .; J gene: TRBJ1-2; V gene: TRBV5-1; clone size: .
CDR3 DNA: TGTGCCAGCAGCTCCGGACAAAGCTCCTACAATGAGCAGTTCTTC; CDR3 protein: CASSSGQSSYNEQFF; D gene: .; J gene: TRBJ2-1; V gene: TRBV5-5; clone size: .
CDR3 DNA: TGTGCCAGCAGCTCGACAGGGCGGGATGGCTACACCTTC; CDR3 protein: CASSSTGRDGYTF; D gene: TRBD1; J gene: TRBJ1-2; V gene: TRBV7-9; clone size: many
CDR3 DNA: TGTGCCAGCAGCCTCCTGGGCCCCGGGACATTAAGCACCGGGGAGCTGTTTTTT; CDR3 protein: CASSLLGPGTLSTGELFF; D gene: .; J gene: TRBJ2-2; V gene: TRBV7-6; clone size: many
CDR3 DNA: TGTGCCAGCAGCCTTAGATATGGACAGCCGAAGCGTGGGACCGGGGAGCTGTTTTTT; CDR3 protein: CASSLRYGQPKRGTGELFF; D gene: .; J gene: TRBJ2-2; V gene: TRBV11-2; clone size: few
CDR3 DNA: TGTGCCAGCAGTTCGCCGGGGTACTACGGCTACACCTTC; CDR3 protein: CASSSPGYYGYTF; D gene: .; J gene: TRBJ1-2; V gene: TRBV28; clone size: once
CDR3 DNA: TGTGCCAGCAGCCAAGAAACAGGGGGGCCTCTCTACGAGCAGTACTTC; CDR3 protein: CASSQETGGPLYEQYF; D gene: TRBD1; J gene: TRBJ2-7; V gene: TRBV3-1; clone size: many
CDR3 DNA: TGTGCCAGCAGCCAAGATAGTGTTGAGCAGTTCTTC; CDR3 protein: CASSQDSVEQFF; D gene: .; J gene: TRBJ2-1; V gene: TRBV3-1; clone size: .
CDR3 DNA: TGTGCCAGCCTGACCGAGCGGGGGGGCCTGGATGAGCAGTTCTTC; CDR3 protein: CASLTERGGLDEQFF; D gene: TRBD2; J gene: TRBJ2-1; V gene: TRBV6-2/TRBV6-3; clone size: .
CDR3 DNA: TGTGCCACCAGCAGAGTCGGATCAGGAAGATACAATGAGCAGTTCTTC; CDR3 protein: CATSRVGSGRYNEQFF; D gene: .; J gene: TRBJ2-1; V gene: TRBV15; clone size: .
CDR3 DNA: TGTGCCAGCAGCCGACCGCAGAAACTAGCGGGGTACCAAGAGACCCAGTACTTC; CDR3 protein: CASSRPQKLAGYQETQYF; D gene: TRBD2; J gene: TRBJ2-5; V gene: TRBV14; clone size: .
CDR3 DNA: TGTGTCACCAGGGCACCAAGCTCCCACAATGAGCAGTTCTTC; CDR3 protein: CVTRAPSSHNEQFF; D gene: .; J gene: TRBJ2-1; V gene: TRBV28; clone size: .
CDR3 DNA: TGCAGTGCTAGAGATCCCCAGGGTGGGACAGGTGAAAAACTGTTTTTT; CDR3 protein: CSARDPQGGTGEKLFF; D gene: TRBD1; J gene: TRBJ1-4; V gene: TRBV20-1; clone size: .
CDR3 DNA: TGCAGTGCTCCTAATACGGGACAGGGAGGACGAGATACGCAGTATTTT; CDR3 protein: CSAPNTGQGGRDTQYF; D gene: TRBD1; J gene: TRBJ2-3; V gene: TRBV20-1; clone size: .
CDR3 DNA: TGTGCCAGCAGCTTAGCGTCGTTCCAAAACTATGGCTACACCTTC; CDR3 protein: CASSLASFQNYGYTF; D gene: .; J gene: TRBJ1-2; V gene: TRBV7-8; clone size: many
CDR3 DNA: TGTGCCAGCGAGGGACTCGAGCAGTTCTTC; CDR3 protein: CASEGLEQFF; D gene: .; J gene: TRBJ2-1; V gene: TRBV6-1; clone size: few
CDR3 DNA: TGTGCCAGCAGGCCGGCTGGCGGTGACTACAATGAGCAGTTCTTC; CDR3 protein: CASRPAGGDYNEQFF; D gene: .; J gene: TRBJ2-1; V gene: TRBV7-9; clone size: many
CDR3 DNA: TGCGCCAGCAGCCACCAATCGGGCCCCACAGATACGCAGTATTTT; CDR3 protein: CASSHQSGPTDTQYF; D gene: .; J gene: TRBJ2-3; V gene: TRBV5-1; clone size: .
CDR3 DNA: TGTGCCAGCAGCTCCGGGGATGATAATTCACCCCTCCACTTT; CDR3 protein: CASSSGDDNSPLHF; D gene: .; J gene: TRBJ1-6; V gene: TRBV5-5; clone size: once
CDR3 DNA: TGTGCCAGCAGCTTAGGCCTACTGGCTAGCGGGGGCACAGATACGCAGTATTTT; CDR3 protein: CASSLGLLASGGTDTQYF; D gene: TRBD2; J gene: TRBJ2-3; V gene: TRBV13; clone size: .
CDR3 DNA: TGTGCCAGCAGCTCTCAGGGAACTACCGCGTTTCAGCCCCAGCATTTT; CDR3 protein: CASSSQGTTAFQPQHF; D gene: .; J gene: TRBJ1-5; V gene: TRBV7-9; clone size: .
CDR3 DNA: TGTGCCAGCGCTTTCGGACAGGGGAGCCCTGAAGCTTTCTTT; CDR3 protein: CASAFGQGSPEAFF; D gene: TRBD1; J gene: TRBJ1-1; V gene: TRBV7-9; clone size: .
CDR3 DNA: TGTGCCAGCAGCCAATCGGGGACTAGCGGCGCGAGCTCCTACAATGAGCAGTTCTTC; CDR3 protein: CASSQSGTSGASSYNEQFF; D gene: TRBD2; J gene: TRBJ2-1; V gene: TRBV7-6; clone size: many
CDR3 DNA: TGTGCCAGCAGCGTGACTAGTTCCGGGGATGAGCAGTTCTTC; CDR3 protein: CASSVTSSGDEQFF; D gene: .; J gene: TRBJ2-1; V gene: TRBV9; clone size: .